This T cell receptor (beta chain) came from a study of T cell responses to AZD1222 COVID-19 vaccine. About the study: Pooled together were second doses at about 4 or about 12 weeks. Points from the study as a whole: Recipients of two AZD1222 doses showed rising Spike-specific TCR breadth and depth. Reportedly, nearly half the spike-specific TCRs target unmutated variant regions. No day 14 peak samples; only post-peak repertoires were characterized.

On this clone itself: What it recognizes is unknown.

Losses at the gene ends were 6 bases for V and 0 bases for J; bases not matched to a gene: 10. The CDR3 length is 16 residues. Germline V lookup: CDR1 MNHEY, CDR2 SVGEGT. Sequencing was performed with immunoSEQ multiplex PCR; in TCRdb, only in-frame clones are kept and a portion is missing. In the table there are 150,000 to 200,000 clones, 85% to 95% of which are singletons. V usage is TRBV6-2 or TRBV6-3 and J usage is TRBJ2-7, with TRBD2 identical over 8 bases. This TCR derives from an adult in good health. Material: peripheral blood, obtained on day 0 of AZD1222 vaccination. The CDR3 bases are TGTGCCAGCAGCCCTCGGGGGGGCAAAAGCTCCTACGAGCAGTACGTC. Its translation: CASSPRGGKSSYEQYV.